This T cell receptor beta chain appears in the sequencing data of a study of T cell responses to AZD1222 COVID-19 vaccine. Comments on this clone: Its target is unknown.

The V and J ends lost 0 bases and 7 bases respectively, with 6 bases between them. The CDR3 loop spans 12 amino acids. Per germline, CDR1 LNHDA and CDR2 SQIVND (reference sequence). Method: immunoSEQ multiplex PCR; TCRdb's copy keeps in-frame clones and lacks some. Among 200,000 to 250,000 clones listed, 90% to 95% were seen once. Study results and limitations: Clonal diversity was possibly underestimated; the donors were predominantly white British and more often female. Samples come after the peak T cell response, not at day 14.

Sequencing used peripheral blood, obtained on day 0 of MenACWY control vaccination. This chain links TRBV19 with TRBJ1-2; unclear D gene. This receptor was taken from an adult in good health. CDR3 amino acids: CASSIDLGGYTF. The CDR3 coding sequence is TGTGCCAGTAGTATAGATCTGGGTGGCTACACCTTC.